This TCR beta chain stems from a study of cytomegalovirus exposure and HLA in healthy donors. Looking at the study overall: Membership in the Caucasian-associated ancestry cluster was found for 81% of approximately 430 genotyped donors. Study-level findings and limits: Fewer N-insertions than the roughly 670-donor mean were reportedly shown by an Asian-associated ancestry cluster in a later analysis. In vitro confirmation showed a few CMV-associated chains to be CMV antigen specific. Because they were indistinguishable, some V segments, including TRBV6-2 and TRBV6-3, were excluded.

Primers included in the PCR were 60 Vbeta and 13 Jbeta primers. The protocol was immunoSEQ multiplex PCR, while the TCRdb copy is restricted to in-frame clones and leaves out a portion. The sample has roughly 77,000 clones, 65% to 70% seen once; the top ten hold under 7.5%. This CDR3 contains 11 residues. The germline V and J ends were trimmed by 5 bases and 5 bases, with 6 bases remaining between them. From germline, CDR1 is MRHNA and CDR2 SNTAGT. This clone was observed a single time. Its antigen is unknown. The chain joins TRBV6-4 to TRBJ1-2; D remains unclear. The TCR originated in a woman aged 45-65 years in good health and CMV-seropositive. Source material: PBMCs. Here the CDR3 DNA reads TGTGCCAGCAGTAACGGGTATGGCTACACCTTC. Translation: CASSNGYGYTF.